This TCR beta chain was retrieved from a study of T cell changes during pregnancy in multiple sclerosis. CDR1 is SQVTM, CDR2 ANQGSEA, per germline. This CDR3 has 14 residues. J gave up 7 bases and V 4 bases, and 4 bases lay outside the gene matches. Sequencing used immunoSEQ multiplex PCR; TCRdb keeps in-frame clones, though not all of them. The sample records about 73,000 clones, roughly 92% being singletons. Sequencing was performed on peripheral blood, taken in the third trimester of pregnancy. The chain employs TRBV29-1 and TRBJ2-2; TRBD2 agrees at 12 bases. The origin of this receptor is a female donor in good health, enrolled as a control in a pregnancy study. In DNA form, the CDR3 reads TGCAGCGTTGCTAGCGGGAGGGCCCTCGGGGAGCTGTTTTTT. The encoded protein is CSVASGRALGELFF.